This record concerns one TCR beta chain sequence. This clonotype was seen a few times. This receptor's antigen is unknown. No qualities accompany the bases; no much larger clone lies one base away. Instrument on record: Illumina NovaSeq 6000. TCR cDNA was synthesized by 5'RACE template switching, through which a universal primer site and unique molecular identifiers were introduced. cDNA synthesis was primed from both the TCR alpha and TCR beta constant segments. Two PCR steps were used to amplify libraries, with sample barcodes and sequencing adapters being added in the second step. Sequencing of the libraries was done on either Illumina HiSeq 2500 (2x100 bp) or NovaSeq (2x150 bp). From the authors' description of their analysis: MIGEC handled demultiplexing of reads and collapsing into UMI consensus sequences, while MiXCR performed V(D)J alignment. Vaccine-responding clonotypes were identified with edgeR using replicate PBMC samples, with FDR below 0.01 and a log2 fold change above 5 up to day 15 being required. CD4 or CD8 identity was assigned to each bulk clonotype according to whether the clonotype was present at higher abundance in the sequenced CD4 repertoire or the sequenced CD8 repertoire. Through fastp at Q25 and MiXCR, TCRdb rebuilt clones from the public reads, retaining in-frame beta chains. Every CDR3 protein is listed once, alongside the most common genes and DNA of its rows. The V and J calls here are based on TCRdb, not the publication. Counted in this sample were around 330,000 distinct CDR3 sequences; around 4% of them appeared once. The ten most abundant clones make up roughly a quarter of the sample.

This sample's treatment or condition label indicates: live attenuated yellow fever vaccine strain. At every blood-draw timepoint, two biological replicates of bulk PBMCs were collected. PBMCs were isolated from peripheral blood using a standard Ficoll-Paque protocol. TriZol was used to extract RNA from bulk PBMCs, from CD4 and CD8 fractions, and from dextramer-positive and dextramer-negative fractions. This sample was taken from a study of T cells after yellow fever vaccination (dated by TCRdb to about 2019). Describing the broader study: The SMART-Seq v4 Ultra Low Input RNA kit was used to prepare libraries from fractions with low cell numbers. Blood was drawn at multiple timepoints before and after primary and secondary immunization, with bulk PBMC replicates and cell subsets isolated. Two healthy male donors, one aged 18 to 30 and one aged 30 to 40 years, made up the cohort. To follow T-cell clones before and after primary and booster YFV17D yellow fever vaccination, bulk TCR alpha and beta repertoires were sequenced over time.

What the authors observed across the whole study: FACS-sorted repertoires could contain abundant contaminating clonotypes from the bulk population, so computational filtering was required. A small fraction of clonotypes showed up in both the CD4 and CD8 compartments, probably as a result of convergent recombination. After the booster, most of the clones that had expanded following primary vaccination were detected again (around 95% of CD4 and around 87% of CD8), which suggests that memory was broadly maintained. Because only a couple of donors were included in the study, the extent to which the findings can be generalized is limited. The secondary T-cell response was found to be weaker but faster than the primary response, with a peak reached on day 5 rather than on day 15.

The input for sequencing was PBMCs, taken on the day of the yellow fever booster vaccination. This TCR derives from a man aged 18 to 29 who received the YFV17D yellow fever vaccine.

CDR3 sequence: CASNNDGWGLSNQPQHF. The nucleotide sequence is given as TGTGCCAGCAACAATGACGGGTGGGGGCTAAGCAATCAGCCCCAGCATTTT. The sequence links TRBV28 to TRBJ1-5; perhaps TRBD1 is the D gene, with 6 bases matching. V is reduced by 7 bases and J by 1 base, leaving a spacing of 20 bases between them. CDR1 and CDR2, looked up from the germline V gene, are MDHEN and SYDVKM. From the cysteine up to the phenylalanine, the CDR3 has a length of 17 residues. CDR3 DNA only is kept here, 51 bases in frame from base 1.